The clone carrying this T cell receptor beta chain was picked up a small number of times. RNA was extracted from bulk tissue without any cell sorting. The data belong to a study of tumor and adjacent non-tumor tissue in lung cancer. The library came from three nested PCR rounds adapted from ARM-PCR protocols. TCRdb re-called the multiplex PCR reads with MiXCR, one entry per CDR3 protein. The sample has around 120,000 distinct CDR3 sequences, 55% to 75% seen once. CDR3 length equals 15 residues. Germline lookup yields CDR1 SGHRS and CDR2 YFSETQ. With 0 bases removed from V and 7 bases from J, the gap between germline ends came to 11 bases.

This receptor was taken from a man under 40 with non-small cell lung cancer. The sequencing sample was made of lung tumor tissue. V is TRBV5-1 and J is TRBJ1-6; D possibly corresponds to TRBD1 (5 bases). The CDR3 protein is CASSLARADNSPLHF. The CDR3, as DNA: TGCGCCAGCAGCTTGGCCAGGGCGGACAATTCACCCCTCCACTTT.